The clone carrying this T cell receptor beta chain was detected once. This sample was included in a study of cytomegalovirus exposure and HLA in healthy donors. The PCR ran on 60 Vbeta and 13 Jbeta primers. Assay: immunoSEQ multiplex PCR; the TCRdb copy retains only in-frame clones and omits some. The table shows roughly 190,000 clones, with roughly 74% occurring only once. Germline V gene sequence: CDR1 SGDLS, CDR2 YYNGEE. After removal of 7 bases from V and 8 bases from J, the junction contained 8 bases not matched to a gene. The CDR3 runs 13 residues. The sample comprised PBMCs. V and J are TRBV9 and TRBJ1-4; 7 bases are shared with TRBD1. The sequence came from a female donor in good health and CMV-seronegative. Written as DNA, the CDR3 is TGTGCCAGCCCGAAGGGACAGACGGAAAAACTGTTTTTT. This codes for CASPKGQTEKLFF.